The clone carrying this TCR beta chain was detected only a few times. This record belongs to a study of identical twins. Via MiXCR, TCRdb re-called the 5' RACE reads, giving one row per CDR3 protein. Of about 810,000 distinct CDR3 sequences in the sample, about 12% were seen once. The CDR3 consists of 14 residues. Per the germline V gene, CDR1 is ENHRY and CDR2 is SYGVKD. V dropped 5 bases and J dropped 0 bases, with 10 bases sitting between them. In addition, the sample was reused for a study of yellow fever vaccine responses in identical twins.

Sequences were obtained from PBMCs. The chain links TRBV10-3 to TRBJ1-2, with D perhaps TRBD1 (6 bases). The source is a woman aged 18-29 years in good health. CDR3: CAISRTDTNYGYTF. DNA for the CDR3: TGTGCCATCAGTAGGACAGACACTAACTATGGCTACACCTTC.